These 28 T cell receptor beta chains originate from one sample sequenced in a study of T cells in Graves' hyperthyroidism and ophthalmopathy. Amplification yielded TCR beta CDR3 regions, with RNA transcripts as the source. When the TCR CDR3 underwent first-round RT-PCR, the HTBI primer set was used. MiXCR was run by TCRdb on the multiplex PCR reads, yielding one entry per CDR3 protein. The table has 350,000 to 400,000 distinct CDR3 sequences, about a fifth seen once. Sequencing was done on a sample of blood. The receptor source for this set is a woman aged 18-29 years with Graves' hyperthyroidism.

In this sample, this clonotype turned up many times. The CDR3 spells CASSLVRGSTEAFF. The DNA for the CDR3 is TGTGCCAGCAGCTTAGTCAGGGGAAGCACTGAAGCTTTCTTT. The chain employs TRBV7-9 and TRBJ1-1; D is possibly TRBD1 (6 bases). This CDR3 is built from 14 residues. CDR1 is SEHNR, CDR2 FQNEAQ, per germline (reference sequence). V lost 1 base and J 4 bases, leaving 10 bases between the germline ends.

The sample holds many counts of this clonotype. The chain couples TRBV20-1 to TRBJ2-7, with TRBD2 matching 10 bases. The CDR3 spans 16 residues. Germline-derived CDR1 and CDR2 are DFQATT and SNEGSKA (reference sequence). Trimming at V came to 4 bases and at J to 4 bases, leaving 13 bases not matched to a gene. Here the CDR3 DNA reads TGCAGTGCTATTAGTTTCCTCGGGACTAGCGCTTACGAGCAGTACTTC. Translating gives CSAISFLGTSAYEQYF.

This clonotype has ten or more counts. The rearrangement joins TRBV12-3 or TRBV12-4 to TRBJ1-2, with a weak D call TRBD1 (5 bases). Between the trimmed V and J ends, which lost 7 bases and 0 bases, there was a span of 15 bases. The CDR3 has 15 amino acids. CDR3: CASTPMGRANYGYTF. The DNA of the CDR3 is TGTGCCAGCACTCCTATGGGACGAGCTAACTATGGCTACACCTTC.

In its sample, this clonotype was seen many times. The V gene is TRBV9, the J gene TRBJ2-2; D is uncertain. The CDR3 has 12 residues. V was clipped by 0 bases and J by 8 bases, with 5 bases between them. Looked up from germline, CDR1 is SGDLS and CDR2 is YYNGEE. CDR3 amino acids: CASSVDGGELFF. In DNA, the CDR3 is TGTGCCAGCAGCGTAGATGGAGGGGAGCTGTTTTTT.

Ten or more counts support this clonotype. The rearrangement joins TRBV15 to TRBJ2-7; no clear D gene. The V gene's germline CDR1 is LNHNV and CDR2 YYDKDF (reference sequence). The germline V and J ends were trimmed by 0 bases and 3 bases, with 6 bases remaining between them. CDR3 length: 13 amino acids. This chain's CDR3 is CATSRDISYEQYF. In DNA, the CDR3 is TGTGCCACCAGCAGAGATATAAGCTACGAGCAGTACTTC.

This clonotype was found many times. The V call is TRBV2, the J call TRBJ2-7, with D tentatively TRBD1 (6 bases). V was shortened by 1 base and J by 2 bases, with 21 bases between the two germline ends. Germline CDR1 is SNHLY and CDR2 is FYNNEI. The CDR3 loop spans 18 amino acids. This CDR3 reads CASSEGISARQATYEQYF. In DNA, the CDR3 is TGTGCCAGCAGTGAAGGAATAAGCGCGAGACAGGCAACCTACGAGCAGTACTTC.

This clonotype was seen ten or more times. The CDR3 DNA reads TGTGCCAGCAGTGAACAGAATCAGCCCCAGCATTTT. Translating gives CASSEQNQPQHF. This rearrangement joins TRBV2 to TRBJ1-5; D ambiguous. Germline V gene sequence: CDR1 SNHLY, CDR2 FYNNEI. The CDR3 is 12 residues long. Trimming removed 2 bases from V and 4 bases from J, with 3 bases in between.

This clonotype was counted ten times or more. The DNA for the CDR3 is TGTGCCAGCAGTTACCCGGAGAGCTCTGGAAACACCATATATTTT. This codes for CASSYPESSGNTIYF. The V gene is TRBV6-8, the J gene TRBJ1-3; no clear D gene. The V gene lost 2 bases and the J gene lost 0 bases, with 8 bases spanning the gap. Germline V CDR1 and CDR2: MNHGY, SAAAGT. This CDR3 has 15 residues.

Many counts were recorded for this clonotype. The chain carries TRBV15 and TRBJ1-5; 10 bases are a match to TRBD1. Per the germline V gene, CDR1 is LNHNV and CDR2 is YYDKDF (reference sequence). J gave up 6 bases and V 4 bases, and 6 bases lay outside the gene matches. The CDR3 covers 15 residues. CDR3 sequence: CATSIFRDRGQPQHF. CDR3 sequence (DNA): TGTGCCACCAGCATATTCCGGGACAGGGGTCAGCCCCAGCATTTT.

The sample holds many counts of this clonotype. This sequence joins TRBV20-1 and TRBJ2-7, with D possibly TRBD1 on 6 matching bases. Germline V gives CDR1 DFQATT, CDR2 SNEGSKA (reference sequence). The CDR3 loop spans 19 amino acids. V gave up 0 bases and J gave up 0 bases, with 24 bases separating them. The CDR3 coding sequence is TGCAGTGCTAGAGATCCTACAGGGCTACTTTTACCCTCCTCCTACGAGCAGTACTTC. It specifies CSARDPTGLLLPSSYEQYF.

This clonotype was counted ten times or more. The CDR3 here is CASSLVTTRAEAFF. In DNA form, the CDR3 reads TGTGCCAGCAGCCTAGTAACTACGCGGGCTGAAGCTTTCTTT. The chain joins TRBV5-5 to TRBJ1-1, with D uncertain. The V gene's germline CDR1 is SGHKS and CDR2 YYEKEE (reference sequence). This CDR3 spans 14 amino acids. V was clipped by 4 bases and J by 6 bases, with 16 bases between them.

Remarks on this clonotype: At one of its ends the junction is not consistent with the germline gene, which may arise from a read error. V is TRBV28 and J is TRBJ2-4; TRBD1 matches at 9 bases. Germline CDR1 MDHEN, CDR2 SYDVKM. The CDR3 is 16 amino acids. The CDR3 nucleotides read TGTGCCAGCAGTTACTACAGGGGGCGCCCCAAATACATTCAGTACTTC. This sequence encodes CASSYYRGRPKYIQYF.

The table lists this clonotype with many counts. This CDR3 reads CSARDRRAGNTEAFF. CDR3 nucleotides: TGCAGTGCTAGAGATCGAAGGGCCGGGAACACTGAAGCTTTCTTT. This chain uses TRBV20-1 with TRBJ1-1; unclear D gene. V was shortened by 0 bases and J by 1 base, with 12 bases between the two germline ends. CDR3 length: 15 residues. CDR1 and CDR2 (germline): DFQATT, SNEGSKA (reference sequence).

This clonotype was recorded at least ten times. The chain has TRBV6-5 and TRBJ1-1, with D possibly TRBD1 on 6 matching bases. V was shortened by 8 bases and J by 5 bases, with 18 bases between the two germline ends. This CDR3 contains 14 residues. Germline V lookup: CDR1 MNHEY, CDR2 SVGAGI. CDR3 nucleotide sequence: TGTGCCAGCCGGAGGGGGGGGCGCGGGACTGAAGCTTTCTTT. This sequence encodes CASRRGGRGTEAFF.

This clonotype was seen many times. The chain links TRBV30 to TRBJ2-7; no clear D. Trimming removed 3 bases from V and 7 bases from J, with 13 bases in between. Germline V gene sequence: CDR1 GTSNPN, CDR2 SVGIG (reference sequence). There are 12 residues in the CDR3. The CDR3 sequence: CAWRPPSEEQYF. The CDR3 nucleotides are TGTGCCTGGAGACCCCCCTCTGAGGAGCAGTACTTC.

This clonotype was counted at least ten times. This chain connects TRBV6-5 to TRBJ1-2, with no clear D. The CDR3 consists of 13 residues. CDR1 is MNHEY and CDR2 is SVGAGI in the germline V gene. V was pared by 2 bases and J by 6 bases, with 10 bases between. The CDR3 loop reads CASSYGQSDGYTF. CDR3 DNA sequence: TGTGCCAGCAGTTACGGCCAGTCAGATGGCTACACCTTC.

This clonotype was seen repeatedly, ten times or more. This chain links TRBV18 with TRBJ1-4, with 9 bases identical to TRBD1. The CDR3 extends over 16 amino acids. The germline CDR1 and CDR2 sequences are KGHSH and LQKENI. The junction had 7 bases not matched to a gene; V was cut back by 1 base and J by 7 bases. CDR3 nucleotide sequence: TGTGCCAGCTCACCACGCACCGGGACAGGGAGTGAAAAACTGTTTTTT. Translated, it gives CASSPRTGTGSEKLFF.

This clonotype was seen repeatedly, ten times or more. This sequence joins TRBV10-3 and TRBJ2-5, with 8 bases fitting TRBD1. The V gene end was trimmed by 8 bases and the J gene end by 1 base; junction bases not matched to a gene: 9. The germline gives CDR1 ENHRY, CDR2 SYGVKD. The CDR3 consists of 15 residues. The CDR3 DNA reads TGTGCCATCGATGGACAGGGTGGGGGCCAAGAGACCCAGTACTTC. Translating it yields CAIDGQGGGQETQYF.

The sample holds many counts of this clonotype. The rearrangement links TRBV12-3 or TRBV12-4 to TRBJ1-5; 8 nucleotides agree with TRBD1. Trimming removed 6 bases from V and 2 bases from J; junction bases left unmatched: 3. The CDR3 sequence is 14 residues long. The chain's CDR3 is CASRKTGGNQPQHF. CDR3 nucleotide sequence: TGTGCCAGCAGAAAGACAGGGGGCAATCAGCCCCAGCATTTT.

Only a few counts were recorded for this clonotype. J is TRBJ2-7 and V is TRBV6-5, with D possibly being TRBD1 (5 bases). Germline V gives CDR1 MNHEY, CDR2 SVGAGI. The CDR3 has 16 residues. The V end was cut by 0 bases, the J end by 2 bases, with 14 bases between. In DNA, the CDR3 is TGTGCCAGCAGTTACTCGGGCAGGGTCGGAACCTACGAGCAGTACTTC. The encoded protein is CASSYSGRVGTYEQYF.

This clonotype was counted once. V gene TRBV6-1 combines with J gene TRBJ1-1; TRBD1 matches at 7 bases. V gave up 7 bases and J gave up 1 base; unmatched junction bases: 3. The CDR3 length is 13 residues. CDR1 and CDR2 from the germline V gene are MNHNS and SASEGT. Here the CDR3 DNA reads TGTGCCAGCAAGGGGGCGGCGAACACTGAAGCTTTCTTT. Translating gives CASKGAANTEAFF.

This clonotype was picked up a small number of times. J is TRBJ2-5 and V is TRBV5-5; either TRBD1 or TRBD2 may fit D (5 bases each). The germline V and J ends were trimmed by 1 base and 2 bases, with 15 bases remaining between them. The germline V gene encodes CDR1 SGHKS and CDR2 YYEKEE (reference sequence). This CDR3 spans 16 amino acids. DNA of the CDR3: TGTGCCAGCAGCTTGCACGGGACGCTGCCGCAAGAGACCCAGTACTTC. Its translation: CASSLHGTLPQETQYF.

This clonotype appeared a few times. This chain links TRBV20-1 with TRBJ2-2, with 7 positions matching TRBD1. Per germline, CDR1 DFQATT and CDR2 SNEGSKA (reference sequence). V dropped 2 bases and J dropped 2; count of bases not matched to a gene: 11. This CDR3 contains 17 residues. The chain's CDR3 is CSARPNLGQPNTGELFF. Written as DNA, the CDR3 is TGCAGTGCTAGACCCAACCTGGGACAGCCAAACACCGGGGAGCTGTTTTTT.

In this sample, this clonotype turned up a few times. The gene calls are TRBV18 and TRBJ1-1; D remains ambiguous. V lost 5 bases and J 1 base, leaving 8 bases between the germline ends. This CDR3 spans 13 amino acids. Germline CDR1 reads KGHSH; CDR2 reads LQKENI. The CDR3 nucleotides are TGTGCCAGCTCAGCCTTCAAGAACACTGAAGCTTTCTTT. Its translation: CASSAFKNTEAFF.

In DNA, the CDR3 is TGCGCCAGCAGCTTGGTTCCGAGTGGCACTGAAGCTTTCTTT. It specifies CASSLVPSGTEAFF. This sequence joins TRBV5-1 and TRBJ1-1; D is uncertain. V lost 0 bases to trimming and J lost 4 bases, with 10 bases between them. The CDR3 length is 14 residues. CDR1 SGHRS and CDR2 YFSETQ come from the germline V gene.

This clonotype was observed at least ten times. This chain uses TRBV5-1 with TRBJ2-5, with 8 positions matching TRBD2. The CDR3 runs 15 residues. Germline V CDR1 and CDR2: SGHRS, YFSETQ. Losses at the gene ends were 4 bases for V and 1 base for J; bases not matched to a gene: 6. The DNA of the CDR3 is TGCGCCAGCAGCGACGCGGGGGGAGGCCAAGAGACCCAGTACTTC. Translating gives CASSDAGGGQETQYF.

This clonotype has ten or more counts. This chain connects TRBV20-1 to TRBJ2-5, with TRBD2 matching 8 bases. Trimming at V came to 6 bases and at J to 5 bases, leaving 11 bases not matched to a gene. Germline V gives CDR1 DFQATT, CDR2 SNEGSKA (reference sequence). The length of the CDR3 is 14 residues. The CDR3 is CSARGGRAWETQYF. CDR3 nucleotides: TGCAGTGCCCGGGGGGGGAGGGCATGGGAGACCCAGTACTTC.

This clonotype was observed at least ten times. The gene calls are TRBV20-1 and TRBJ2-7; no clear D. V lost 6 bases, J lost 6 bases, and 15 bases lay in between. This CDR3 contains 12 residues. Germline CDR1 DFQATT, CDR2 SNEGSKA (reference sequence). The CDR3 loop is CSAVRSSREQYF. CDR3 nucleotides: TGCAGTGCCGTCCGATCCTCTCGCGAGCAGTACTTC.